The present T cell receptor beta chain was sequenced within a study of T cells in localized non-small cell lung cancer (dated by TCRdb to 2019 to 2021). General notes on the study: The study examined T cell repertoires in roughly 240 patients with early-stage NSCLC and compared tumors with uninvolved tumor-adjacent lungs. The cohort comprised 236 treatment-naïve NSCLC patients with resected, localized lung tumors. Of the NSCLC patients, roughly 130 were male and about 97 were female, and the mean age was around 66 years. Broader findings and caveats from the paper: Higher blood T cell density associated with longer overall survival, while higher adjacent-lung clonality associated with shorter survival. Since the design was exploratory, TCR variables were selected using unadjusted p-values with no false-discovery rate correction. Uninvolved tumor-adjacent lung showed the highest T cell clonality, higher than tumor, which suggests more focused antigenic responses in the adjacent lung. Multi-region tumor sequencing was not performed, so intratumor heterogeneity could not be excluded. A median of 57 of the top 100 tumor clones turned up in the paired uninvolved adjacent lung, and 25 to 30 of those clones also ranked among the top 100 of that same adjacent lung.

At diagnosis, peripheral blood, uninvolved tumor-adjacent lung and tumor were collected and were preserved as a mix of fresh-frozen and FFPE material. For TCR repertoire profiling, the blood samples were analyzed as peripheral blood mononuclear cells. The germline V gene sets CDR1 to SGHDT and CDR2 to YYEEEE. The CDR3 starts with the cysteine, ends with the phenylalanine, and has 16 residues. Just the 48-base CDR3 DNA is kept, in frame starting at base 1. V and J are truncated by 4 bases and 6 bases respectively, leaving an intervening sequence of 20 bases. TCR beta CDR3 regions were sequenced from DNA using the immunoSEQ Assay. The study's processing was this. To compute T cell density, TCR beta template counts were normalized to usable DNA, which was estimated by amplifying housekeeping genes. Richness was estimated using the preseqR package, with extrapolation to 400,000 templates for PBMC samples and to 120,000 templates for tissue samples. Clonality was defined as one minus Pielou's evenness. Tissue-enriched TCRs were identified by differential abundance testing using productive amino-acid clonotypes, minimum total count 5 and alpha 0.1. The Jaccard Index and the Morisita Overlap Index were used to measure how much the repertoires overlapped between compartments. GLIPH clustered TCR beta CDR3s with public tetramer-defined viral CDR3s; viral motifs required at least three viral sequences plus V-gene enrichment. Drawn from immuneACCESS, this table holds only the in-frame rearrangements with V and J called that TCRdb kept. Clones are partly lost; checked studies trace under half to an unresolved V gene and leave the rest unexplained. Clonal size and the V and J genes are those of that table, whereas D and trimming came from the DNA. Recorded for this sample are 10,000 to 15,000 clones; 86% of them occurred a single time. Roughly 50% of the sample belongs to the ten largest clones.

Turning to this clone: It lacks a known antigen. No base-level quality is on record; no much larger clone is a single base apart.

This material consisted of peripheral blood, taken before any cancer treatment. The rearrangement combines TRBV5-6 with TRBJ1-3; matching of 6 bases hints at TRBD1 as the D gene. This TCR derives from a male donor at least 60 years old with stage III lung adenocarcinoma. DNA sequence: TGTGCCAGCAGCGACTGGTATATGCAGGGGACAAACACCATATATTTT. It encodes CASSDWYMQGTNTIYF.